The clone carrying this T cell receptor beta chain occurred many times. Its antigen is unidentified. Amplification of TCR alpha and beta CDR3 regions from RNA used iRepertoire nested multiplex PCR. A single record per CDR3 protein comes from TCRdb applying MiXCR to the multiplex PCR reads. The table shows tens of thousands of distinct CDR3 sequences, with about a quarter occurring only once. These data come from a study of glioma-infiltrating T cells. Regarding the study as a whole: Only very few CDR3 sequences appeared in both tissue and blood. Above-expected tissue-blood divergence occurred in all gliomas, most in low-grade ones.

This CDR3 contains 15 residues. Trimming removed 1 base from V and 14 bases from J, with 22 bases in between. Per germline, CDR1 KGHDR and CDR2 SFDVKD. Specimen: glioma tissue, nonneoplastic brain tissue, or PBMCs (not recorded which). The TCR originated in a human donor with low-grade glioma or glioblastoma, undergoing nonglioma brain surgery, or in good health (not recorded which). V gene TRBV24-1 combines with J gene TRBJ1-2; no clear D. The CDR3 coding sequence is TGTGCCACCAGTGATTTTGGCGGGCCCCGTGGACTCCAAACCTTC. Its protein is CATSDFGGPRGLQTF.